This T cell receptor (beta chain) was documented in a study of T-cell memory formation after mild COVID-19. Study-wide findings and caveats: A second wave of clones peaked on day 37, and their SARS-CoV-2 specificity went unconfirmed. CD4+ contracting clones lay mainly in CM and EM, CD8+ ones in EMRA.

This clonotype was counted a few times. Antigen: not known. Constant-segment primers served in 5'RACE that generated TCR alpha and TCR beta cDNA libraries bearing sample barcodes and UMIs. Using its own MiXCR run on the 5' RACE reads, TCRdb lists one record per CDR3 protein. The data show 44,000 or so distinct CDR3 sequences, roughly 9.8% seen once. The clonotype comes from an adult woman who had mild COVID-19 (a few samples of this study predate the infection). Cell type and time point are not known. Specimen: PBMCs or a T cell subset sorted from them (not recorded which).

In nucleotides, the CDR3 is TGTGCCACCTCGGGGGTGAGAACTAATGAAAAACTGTTTTTT. Its translation is CATSGVRTNEKLFF. V gene TRBV11-2 combines with J gene TRBJ1-4, with a weak D call TRBD1 (5 bases). V was shortened by 10 bases and J by 1 base, with 13 bases between the two germline ends. From germline, CDR1 is SGHAT and CDR2 FQNNGV. This CDR3 comprises 14 residues. Together with reference TRBV11-2 and TRBJ1-4, the CDR3 gives the full variable domain: EAGVAQSPRYKIIEKRQSVAFWCNPISGHATLYWYQQILGQGPKLLIQFQNNGVVDDSQLPKDRFSAERLKGVDSTLKIQPAKLEDSAVYLCATSGVRTNEKLFFGSGTQLSVL.